The clone carrying this T cell receptor beta chain was picked up a small number of times. Its cognate antigen is unknown. The sample is drawn from a study of Graves' ophthalmopathy and Graves' hyperthyroidism. Study-wide results and limits: Its predictions of ophthalmopathy progression gave the model 55% to 71% sensitivity and 72.22% specificity.

TCR beta CDR3 regions were amplified from RNA transcripts. First-round RT-PCR used HTBI primers; second-round multiplex PCR followed. One entry per CDR3 protein results from TCRdb running MiXCR on the multiplex PCR reads. Here the sample spans 230,000 or so distinct CDR3 sequences, around 50% being singletons. CDR3 length: 12 amino acids. V shed 2 bases and J shed 3 bases, with 4 bases lying between them. The chain links TRBV12-3 or TRBV12-4 to TRBJ1-2; D remains ambiguous. The sequencing input was peripheral blood. This sequence originates from an adult man with Graves' ophthalmopathy. The DNA for the CDR3 is TGTGCCAGCAGTTTATCGGACTATGGCTACACCTTC. It yields the protein CASSLSDYGYTF.